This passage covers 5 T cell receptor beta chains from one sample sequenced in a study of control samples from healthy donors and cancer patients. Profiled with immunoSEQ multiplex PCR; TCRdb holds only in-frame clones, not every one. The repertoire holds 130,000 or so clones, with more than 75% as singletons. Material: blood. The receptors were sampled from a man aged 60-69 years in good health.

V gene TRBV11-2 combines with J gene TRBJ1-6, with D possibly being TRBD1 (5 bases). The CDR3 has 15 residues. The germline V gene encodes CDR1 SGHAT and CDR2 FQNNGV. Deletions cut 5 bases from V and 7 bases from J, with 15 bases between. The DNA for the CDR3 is TGTGCCAGCAGCCGAGACGGGGCAGGAAATTCACCCCTCCACTTT. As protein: CASSRDGAGNSPLHF.

The CDR3 loop is CASSPGTSGGGASGTQYF. The CDR3 nucleotides read TGCGCCAGCAGCCCCGGGACTAGCGGGGGGGGAGCATCGGGTACGCAGTATTTT. The V gene is TRBV4-1, the J gene TRBJ2-3; 16 bases are a match to TRBD2. Trimming removed 4 bases from V and 8 bases from J; junction bases left unmatched: 12. Germline assignment: CDR1 MGHRA and CDR2 YSYEKL. The CDR3 is made up of 18 amino acids.

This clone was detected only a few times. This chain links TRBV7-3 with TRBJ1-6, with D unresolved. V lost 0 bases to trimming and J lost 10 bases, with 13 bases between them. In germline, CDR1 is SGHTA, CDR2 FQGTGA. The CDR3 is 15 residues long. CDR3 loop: CASSLTSGGTSPLHF. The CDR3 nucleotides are TGTGCCAGCAGCTTAACGTCTGGAGGAACCTCACCCCTCCACTTT.

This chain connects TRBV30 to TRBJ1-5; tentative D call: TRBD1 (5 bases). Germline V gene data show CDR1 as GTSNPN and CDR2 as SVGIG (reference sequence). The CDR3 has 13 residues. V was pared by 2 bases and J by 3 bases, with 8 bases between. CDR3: CAWSQGANQPQHF. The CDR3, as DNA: TGTGCCTGGAGTCAGGGTGCCAATCAGCCCCAGCATTTT.

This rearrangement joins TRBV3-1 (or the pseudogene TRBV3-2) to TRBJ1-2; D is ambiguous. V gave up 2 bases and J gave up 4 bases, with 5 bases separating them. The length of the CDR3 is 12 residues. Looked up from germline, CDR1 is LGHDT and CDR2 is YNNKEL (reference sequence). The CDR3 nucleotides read TGTGCCAGCAGCCAAAGAACCTATGGCTACACCTTC. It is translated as CASSQRTYGYTF.